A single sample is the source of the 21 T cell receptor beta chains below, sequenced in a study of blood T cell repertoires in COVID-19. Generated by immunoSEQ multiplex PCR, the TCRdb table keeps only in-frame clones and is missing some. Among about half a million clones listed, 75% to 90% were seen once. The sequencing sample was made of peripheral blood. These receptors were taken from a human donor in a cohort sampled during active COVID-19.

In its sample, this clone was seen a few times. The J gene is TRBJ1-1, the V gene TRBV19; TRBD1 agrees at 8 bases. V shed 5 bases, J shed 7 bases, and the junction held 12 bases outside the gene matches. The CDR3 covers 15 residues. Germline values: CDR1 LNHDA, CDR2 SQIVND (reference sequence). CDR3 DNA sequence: TGTGCCAGTAGTGCGCGCAGACAGGGGCCCCTTGAAGCTTTCTTT. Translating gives CASSARRQGPLEAFF.

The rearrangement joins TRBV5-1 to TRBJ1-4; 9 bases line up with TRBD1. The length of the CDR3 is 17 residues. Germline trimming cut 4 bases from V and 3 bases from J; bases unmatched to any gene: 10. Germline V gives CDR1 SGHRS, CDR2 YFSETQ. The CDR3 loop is CASSIGQGKRSNEKLFF. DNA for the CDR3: TGCGCCAGCAGCATAGGACAGGGGAAGAGATCTAATGAAAAACTGTTTTTT.

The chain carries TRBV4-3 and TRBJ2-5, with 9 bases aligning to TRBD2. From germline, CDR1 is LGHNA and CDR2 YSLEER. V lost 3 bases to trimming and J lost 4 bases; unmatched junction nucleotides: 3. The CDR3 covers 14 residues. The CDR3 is CASSQRLAAETQYF. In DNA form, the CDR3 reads TGCGCCAGCAGCCAGAGACTAGCGGCAGAGACCCAGTACTTC.

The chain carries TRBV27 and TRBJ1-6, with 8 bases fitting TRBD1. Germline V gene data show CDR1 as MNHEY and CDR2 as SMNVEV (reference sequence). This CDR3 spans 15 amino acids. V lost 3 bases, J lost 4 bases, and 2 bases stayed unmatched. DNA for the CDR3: TGTGCCAGCAGTTTGCAGGGGGCTTATAATTCACCCCTCCACTTT. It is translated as CASSLQGAYNSPLHF.

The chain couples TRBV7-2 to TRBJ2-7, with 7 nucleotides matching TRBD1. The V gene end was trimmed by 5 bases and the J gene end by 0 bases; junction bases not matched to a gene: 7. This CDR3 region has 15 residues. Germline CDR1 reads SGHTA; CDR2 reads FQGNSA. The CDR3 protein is CASSPWGQLSYEQYF. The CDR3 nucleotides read TGTGCCAGCAGCCCCTGGGGACAGCTCTCCTACGAGCAGTACTTC.

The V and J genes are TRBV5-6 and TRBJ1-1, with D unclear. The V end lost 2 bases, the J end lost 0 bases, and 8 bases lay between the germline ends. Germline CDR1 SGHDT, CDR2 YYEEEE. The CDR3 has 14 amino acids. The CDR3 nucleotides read TGTGCCAGCAGCTTAGACAAGATGAACACTGAAGCTTTCTTT. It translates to CASSLDKMNTEAFF.

The CDR3 region is CASSGQKGANVLTF. In nucleotides, the CDR3 is TGTGCCAGCAGCGGACAAAAAGGGGCCAACGTCCTGACTTTC. The V call is TRBV7-9, the J call TRBJ2-6; perhaps TRBD1 as D (5 bases). Deletions cut 5 bases from V and 4 bases from J, with 9 bases between. The CDR3 has 14 residues. Per the germline V gene, CDR1 is SEHNR and CDR2 is FQNEAQ (reference sequence). Full variable domain (missing parts from reference TRBV7-9 and TRBJ2-6): DTGVSQNPRHKITKRGQNVTFRCDPISEHNRLYWYRQTLGQGPEFLTYFQNEAQLEKSRLLSDRFSAERPKGSFSTLEIQRTEQGDSAMYLCASSGQKGANVLTFGAGSRLTVL.

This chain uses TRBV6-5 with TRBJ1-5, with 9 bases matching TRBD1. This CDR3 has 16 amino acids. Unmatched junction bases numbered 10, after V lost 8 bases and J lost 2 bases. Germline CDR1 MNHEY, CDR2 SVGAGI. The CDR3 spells CASRYSRTGGNQPQHF. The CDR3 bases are TGTGCCAGCCGCTACTCCAGGACAGGGGGCAATCAGCCCCAGCATTTT.

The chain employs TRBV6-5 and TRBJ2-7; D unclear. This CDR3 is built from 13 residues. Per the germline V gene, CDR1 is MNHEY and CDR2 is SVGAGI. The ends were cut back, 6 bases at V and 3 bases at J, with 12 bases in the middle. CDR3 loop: CASRGPSLYEQYF. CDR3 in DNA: TGTGCCAGCAGGGGCCCTTCTCTCTACGAGCAGTACTTC.

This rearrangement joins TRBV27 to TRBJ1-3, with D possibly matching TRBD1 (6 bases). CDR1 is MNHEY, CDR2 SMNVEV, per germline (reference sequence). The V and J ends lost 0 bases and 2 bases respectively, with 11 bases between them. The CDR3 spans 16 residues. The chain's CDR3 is CASSLSGTGTGNTIYF. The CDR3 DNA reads TGTGCCAGCAGTTTATCCGGTACAGGGACTGGAAACACCATATATTTT.

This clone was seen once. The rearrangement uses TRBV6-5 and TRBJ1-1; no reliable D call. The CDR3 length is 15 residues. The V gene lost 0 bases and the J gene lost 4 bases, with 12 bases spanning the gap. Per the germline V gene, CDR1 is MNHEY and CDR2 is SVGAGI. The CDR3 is CASSYSKRRATEAFF. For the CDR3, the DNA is TGTGCCAGCAGTTACTCCAAGCGGCGAGCCACTGAAGCTTTCTTT.

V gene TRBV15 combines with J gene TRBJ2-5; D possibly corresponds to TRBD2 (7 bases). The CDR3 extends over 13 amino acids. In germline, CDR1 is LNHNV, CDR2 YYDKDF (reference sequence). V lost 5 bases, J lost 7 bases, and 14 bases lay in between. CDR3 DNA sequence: TGTGCCACCAGCGTGGCGGGGGCAGGGACCCAGTACTTC. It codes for CATSVAGAGTQYF. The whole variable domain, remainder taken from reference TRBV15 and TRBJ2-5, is DAMVIQNPRYQVTQFGKPVTLSCSQTLNHNVMYWYQQKSSQAPKLLFHYYDKDFNNEADTPDNFQSRRPNTSFCFLDIRSPGLGDTAMYLCATSVAGAGTQYFGPGTRLLVL.

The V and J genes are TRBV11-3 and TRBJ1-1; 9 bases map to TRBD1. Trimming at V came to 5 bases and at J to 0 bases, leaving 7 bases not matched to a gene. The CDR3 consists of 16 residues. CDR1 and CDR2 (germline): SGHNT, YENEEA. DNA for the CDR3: TGTGCCAGCAGCCAAGGGACAGGGAACATGAACACTGAAGCTTTCTTT. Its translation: CASSQGTGNMNTEAFF. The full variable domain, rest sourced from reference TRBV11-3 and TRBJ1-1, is EAGVVQSPRYKIIEKKQPVAFWCNPISGHNTLYWYLQNLGQGPELLIRYENEEAVDDSQLPKDRFSAERLKGVDSTLKIQPAELGDSAVYLCASSQGTGNMNTEAFFGQGTRLTVV.

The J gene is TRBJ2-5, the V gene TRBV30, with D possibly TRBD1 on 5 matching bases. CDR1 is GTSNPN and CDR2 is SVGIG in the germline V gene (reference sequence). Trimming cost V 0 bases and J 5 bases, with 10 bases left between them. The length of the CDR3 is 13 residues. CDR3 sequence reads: CAWSVQERETQYF. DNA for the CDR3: TGTGCCTGGAGTGTACAGGAACGGGAGACCCAGTACTTC.

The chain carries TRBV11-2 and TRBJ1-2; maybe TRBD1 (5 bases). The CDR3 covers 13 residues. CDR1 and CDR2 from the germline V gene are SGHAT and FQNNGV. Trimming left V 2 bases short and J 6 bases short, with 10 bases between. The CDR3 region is CASSLSGVDGYTF. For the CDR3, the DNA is TGTGCCAGCAGCTTATCGGGGGTCGATGGCTACACCTTC.

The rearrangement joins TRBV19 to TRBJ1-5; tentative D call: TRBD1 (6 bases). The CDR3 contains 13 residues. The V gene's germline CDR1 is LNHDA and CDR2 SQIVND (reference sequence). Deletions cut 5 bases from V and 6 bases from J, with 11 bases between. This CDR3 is CASSAEGVQPQHF. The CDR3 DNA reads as TGTGCCAGTAGTGCCGAGGGGGTTCAGCCCCAGCATTTT.

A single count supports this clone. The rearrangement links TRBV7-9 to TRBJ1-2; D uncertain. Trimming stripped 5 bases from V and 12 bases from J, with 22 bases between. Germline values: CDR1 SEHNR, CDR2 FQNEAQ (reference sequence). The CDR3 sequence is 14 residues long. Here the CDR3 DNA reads TGTGCCAGCAGCGCCTCAGCGGCCCCCCTGTCGAACACCTTC. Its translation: CASSASAAPLSNTF.

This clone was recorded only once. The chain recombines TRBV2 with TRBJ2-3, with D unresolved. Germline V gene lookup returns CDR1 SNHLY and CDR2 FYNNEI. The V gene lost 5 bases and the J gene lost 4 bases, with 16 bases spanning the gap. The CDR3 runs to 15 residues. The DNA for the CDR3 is TGTGCCAGCAGTTACCTGACACCGCCGTCAGATACGCAGTATTTT. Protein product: CASSYLTPPSDTQYF.

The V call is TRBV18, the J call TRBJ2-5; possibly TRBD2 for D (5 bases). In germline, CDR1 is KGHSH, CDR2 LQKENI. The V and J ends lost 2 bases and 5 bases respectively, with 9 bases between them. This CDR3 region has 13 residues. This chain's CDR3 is CASSPIERETQYF. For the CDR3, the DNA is TGTGCCAGCTCACCAATAGAGCGGGAGACCCAGTACTTC.

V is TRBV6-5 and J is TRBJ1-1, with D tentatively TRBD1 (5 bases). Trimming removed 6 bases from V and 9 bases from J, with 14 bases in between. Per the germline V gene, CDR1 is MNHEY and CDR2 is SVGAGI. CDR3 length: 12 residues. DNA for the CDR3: TGTGCCAGCAGATTTTTAGGGGCCCAAGCTTTCTTT. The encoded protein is CASRFLGAQAFF.

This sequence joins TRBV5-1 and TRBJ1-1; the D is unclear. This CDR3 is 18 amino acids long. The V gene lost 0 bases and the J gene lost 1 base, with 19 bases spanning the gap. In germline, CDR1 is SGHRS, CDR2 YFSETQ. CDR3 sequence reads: CASSLALGAARGNTEAFF. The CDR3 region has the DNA TGCGCCAGCAGCTTGGCCCTAGGTGCGGCACGGGGGAACACTGAAGCTTTCTTT. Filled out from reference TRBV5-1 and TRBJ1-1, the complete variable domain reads KAGVTQTPRYLIKTRGQQVTLSCSPISGHRSVSWYQQTPGQGLQFLFEYFSETQRNKGNFPGRFSGRQFSNSRSEMNVSTLELGDSALYLCASSLALGAARGNTEAFFGQGTRLTVV.